One sample yielded the 5 T cell receptor beta chains listed below, sequenced in a study of blood T cell repertoires in COVID-19. TCRdb keeps only in-frame clones here, not all; method: immunoSEQ multiplex PCR. Seen here are over 120,000 clones, roughly 84% observed once, and the top ten hold approximately 4%. The sequenced sample consisted of peripheral blood. The receptors originated from a woman in her fifties or sixties with acute or convalescent COVID-19.

The V gene is TRBV4-2, the J gene TRBJ2-7; 7 bases agree with TRBD2. This CDR3 has 19 amino acids. J was trimmed by 4 bases and V by 1 base; bases with no gene match: 19. Per germline, CDR1 LGHNA and CDR2 YNFKEQ. The CDR3 protein is CASSQVGAGGRGKGYEQYF. The CDR3, as DNA: TGTGCCAGCAGCCAAGTAGGCGCTGGGGGGAGGGGCAAGGGGTACGAGCAGTACTTC.

The rearrangement uses TRBV4-2 and TRBJ2-7; D possibly corresponds to TRBD2 (5 bases). The V and J ends lost 0 bases and 0 bases respectively, with 24 bases between them. Germline loops: CDR1 LGHNA, CDR2 YNFKEQ. The CDR3 spans 20 residues. CDR3 in amino acids: CASSQDSTGFRLSSSYEQYF. The DNA for the CDR3 is TGTGCCAGCAGCCAAGATTCAACGGGATTCAGACTCTCGAGCTCCTACGAGCAGTACTTC.

The chain carries TRBV28 and TRBJ1-6, with 7 bases aligning to TRBD1. Trimming removed 2 bases from V and 8 bases from J; junction bases left unmatched: 6. Germline V CDR1 and CDR2: MDHEN, SYDVKM. The CDR3 is made up of 15 amino acids. Here the CDR3 DNA reads TGTGCCAGCAGTTTAGATGGGACAGAGTATTCACCCCTCCACTTT. Protein product: CASSLDGTEYSPLHF.

V is TRBV2 and J is TRBJ2-7; 7 bases match TRBD1. Germline CDR1 is SNHLY and CDR2 is FYNNEI. Trimming took 2 bases from V and 3 from J; bases not matched to a gene: 7. This CDR3 contains 15 residues. The DNA for the CDR3 is TGTGCCAGCAGTGAAAGTGGGGGACAGAACTACGAGCAGTACTTC. It specifies CASSESGGQNYEQYF. Combining the CDR3 with reference TRBV2 and TRBJ2-7 gives the whole variable domain EPEVTQTPSHQVTQMGQEVILRCVPISNHLYFYWYRQILGQKVEFLVSFYNNEISEKSEIFDDQFSVERPDGSNFTLKIRSTKLEDSAMYFCASSESGGQNYEQYFGPGTRLTVT.

The V and J genes are TRBV3-1 (or the pseudogene TRBV3-2) and TRBJ1-2; D is perhaps TRBD1 (6 bases). The CDR3 sequence is 15 residues long. The V and J ends lost 4 bases and 2 bases respectively, with 14 bases between them. Germline V gene data show CDR1 as LGHDT and CDR2 as YNNKEL (reference sequence). CDR3 DNA: TGTGCCAGCAGCCGGGGATCAGGGGTCAACTATGGCTACACCTTC. Residues: CASSRGSGVNYGYTF.